This TCR beta chain derives from a study of blood T cell repertoires in COVID-19 (dated by TCRdb to about 2020). Describing the broader study: Samples from collaborators originated in the United States, Italy and Spain and spanned both the acute and convalescent phases of COVID-19. The repertoires were released in a freely available public database intended as a resource for research on the immune response to SARS-CoV-2. The samples were drawn from the first 160 participants of the ongoing ImmuneRACE study and from 950 to 1,500 subjects provided by 6 global collaborators. HLA class I and class II types, where available, came from metadata supplied by the sample provider rather than from assay-based typing. The sample metadata nearly always contained a de-identified subject ID, COVID-19 status, age in years and sex. The dataset comprised deeply sampled blood TCRbeta repertoires from subjects exposed to, actively infected with, or recovered from COVID-19. The material from the prospective study consisted of cDNA or gDNA derived from T cells, B-cell-depleted T cells, or PBMCs. What the work shows at the level of the full study, not this receptor alone: The quantity of clinical and demographic metadata differed by source and by participant and was supplied without curation.

In Seattle, one collaborating source enrolled patients while the infection was active and tracked those patients longitudinally over the course of disease. Collaborating institutions collected whole blood in K2EDTA tubes following their own protocols. For TCRbeta analysis, collaborator samples were shipped as frozen whole blood, as isolated PBMCs, or as DNA extracted from either sample type. TCRbeta CDR3 regions were amplified from genomic DNA by means of the immunoSEQ Assay, a bias-controlled multiplex PCR. The authors' analysis ran thus. Nucleated cell counts per sample were estimated from amplification of reference gene primers within the assay. To quantify the absolute abundance of each unique TCRbeta CDR3 rearrangement, sequence reads were collapsed and filtered. For each sample, productive Simpson clonality was calculated as the square root of Simpson's diversity index across productive rearrangements. Held by TCRdb, this immuneACCESS table contains in-frame sequences only and omits some clones. Under half of the omission traces to an unresolved V gene where checked; the cause of the rest is unknown. The V and J calls and clone size are taken from that table; D and trimming were inferred from the DNA. The sample data list around 290,000 clones, and about nine tenths of these were observed just once. 2.2% of the sample belongs to the ten largest clones.

As to this clone: The antigen it recognizes is unknown. Within one base of it there is no much larger clone, and no base qualities were kept.

The material sequenced was peripheral blood. The TCR comes from a woman aged 25 to 45 with COVID-19, enrolled during active disease.

The DNA reads TGTGCCAGCAGTGACAGGGACACGTCGAATGAGCAGTTCTTC. This encodes CASSDRDTSNEQFF. The chain links TRBV6-1 with TRBJ2-1, with TRBD1 perhaps the D gene, on 6 matching bases. CDR3 length: 14 amino acids, cysteine to phenylalanine. Of all the DNA, just the CDR3 is kept, 42 bases in frame from base 1. The junction carries 13 bases between V and J, which are trimmed by 3 bases and 7 bases respectively. Taken from the germline V gene, the CDR1 and CDR2 loops are MNHNS and SASEGT.